This T cell receptor (beta chain) was sequenced for a study of a mutant IDH1 vaccine in newly diagnosed glioma. For the study at large: Treated patients comprised about 60% males and about 40% females, mean age roughly 44 years.

Losses at the gene ends were 2 bases for V and 4 bases for J; bases not matched to a gene: 16. This CDR3 region has 19 residues. Germline lookup yields CDR1 MNHGY and CDR2 SAAAGT. General study findings and limits: It seemed that pseudoprogression was not linked to changes in the top peripheral T cell clonotypes.

A remark on this clone: Its antigen remains unidentified.

Time point specified: baseline, week 1 (first vaccination visit). Treatment of the sample: pre-vaccination baseline after standard-of-care therapy. Clones were read by immunoSEQ multiplex PCR, and TCRdb kept only the in-frame ones, dropping some. This repertoire shows 75,000 to 100,000 clones, 70% to 90% found once; its top ten account for roughly 0.61%. The chain recombines TRBV6-8 with TRBJ2-2; the match to TRBD2 covers 7 bases. The receptor comes from a woman aged 45-65 years with glioma. The sample here was PBMCs, taken from a glioma patient treated with radiotherapy, temozolomide or both. The CDR3 DNA reads TGTGCCAGCAGTTACCGGGGGGTGCTTTCGAGGCTCCGCACCGGGGAGCTGTTTTTT. Translated, it gives CASSYRGVLSRLRTGELFF.